This entry lists 21 T cell receptor beta chains sequenced from one sample in a study of blood T cells in healthy people across ages. Through a sample-barcoded 5' primer and a J-beta primer mix, a second PCR was run for roughly 7 to 12 cycles. Via MiXCR, TCRdb re-called the 5' RACE reads, giving one row per CDR3 protein. The sample lists about a million distinct CDR3 sequences, roughly half occurring once. Sequenced input: blood. Every receptor here comes from a woman aged 55-75 years in good health.

The V gene is TRBV2, the J gene TRBJ2-5, with 9 nucleotides matching TRBD2. The better agreement between TRBJ2-7 and the DNA end casts doubt on the J call. This CDR3 contains 14 residues. Germline assignment: CDR1 SNHLY and CDR2 FYNNEI. The CDR3 reads CASKASGTEYEQYF. The CDR3 bases are TGTGCCAGCAAGGCTAGCGGGACAGAGTACGAGCAGTACTTC.

This clonotype appeared once. The V call is TRBV28, the J call TRBJ2-1; TRBD2 matches at 7 bases. Germline values: CDR1 MDHEN, CDR2 SYDVKM. V was clipped by 7 bases and J by 15 bases; unmatched bases: 21. The length of the CDR3 is 15 residues. CDR3 region: CASNPSGTTRGRRFF. As DNA, the CDR3 is TGTGCCAGCAACCCCAGCGGGACCACGAGGGGCCGGCGGTTCTTC.

The chain joins TRBV5-6 to TRBJ1-4; TRBD1 matches at 9 bases. CDR3 length equals 15 residues. From germline, CDR1 is SGHDT and CDR2 YYEEEE. V lost 5 bases, J lost 8 bases, and 10 bases stayed unmatched. The CDR3 here is CASRARGQGNEKLFF. CDR3 nucleotides: TGTGCCAGCAGGGCCCGCGGACAGGGGAACGAAAAACTGTTTTTT.

This clonotype occurred a few times. This rearrangement joins TRBV12-3 or TRBV12-4 to TRBJ1-5; the D gene is possibly TRBD1 (6 bases). V lost 5 bases and J 2 bases, leaving 16 bases between the germline ends. This CDR3 has 16 amino acids. The DNA of the CDR3 is TGTGCCAGCAGTGCCCAACGGGGGGCGGGCAATCAGCCCCAGCATTTT. Protein: CASSAQRGAGNQPQHF.

The V call is TRBV4-1, the J call TRBJ1-2; D unclear. Germline values: CDR1 MGHRA, CDR2 YSYEKL. Trimming pared 1 base from V and 4 bases from J, leaving 16 bases between. The CDR3 contains 16 residues. The CDR3 reads CASSQVYGDFSYGYTF. CDR3 sequence (DNA): TGCGCCAGCAGCCAAGTTTATGGGGATTTCAGCTATGGCTACACCTTC.

The chain uses TRBV5-7 and TRBJ2-4, with 10 bases identical to TRBD1. The J call is doubtful: the DNA matches TRBJ2-7 better. Being an ORF, TRBV5-7 has a function that is uncertain. This CDR3 has 14 amino acids. CDR3 amino acids: CANRGDRGHYEQYF. Here the CDR3 DNA reads TGTGCCAACAGGGGGGACAGGGGCCACTACGAGCAGTACTTC.

This clonotype was counted only a few times. The chain links TRBV20-1 to TRBJ2-3, with 10 bases lining up with TRBD2. After removal of 0 bases from V and 0 bases from J, the junction contained 9 bases not matched to a gene. From germline, CDR1 is DFQATT and CDR2 SNEGSKA (reference sequence). The CDR3 is made up of 18 amino acids. In nucleotides, the CDR3 is TGCAGTGCTAGAGATTTTCTAGCGGGAGCGTCTAGCACAGATACGCAGTATTTT. The encoded protein is CSARDFLAGASSTDTQYF.

The V call is TRBV27, the J call TRBJ2-1; D is possibly TRBD2 (5 bases). The germline V gene has CDR1 MNHEY and CDR2 SMNVEV (reference sequence). V gave up 8 bases and J gave up 1 base, with 15 bases separating them. The CDR3 runs to 15 residues. The CDR3 spells CASAVRGISYNEQFF. The CDR3 nucleotides are TGTGCCAGCGCCGTCCGAGGGATATCCTACAATGAGCAGTTCTTC.

This chain uses TRBV27 with TRBJ2-1, with 10 bases identical to TRBD2. V dropped 9 bases and J dropped 1; count of bases not matched to a gene: 6. Germline V gene data show CDR1 as MNHEY and CDR2 as SMNVEV (reference sequence). This CDR3 spans 15 amino acids. CDR3 loop: CASSVAGGSYNEQFF. CDR3 nucleotides: TGTGCCAGTTCGGTAGCGGGAGGATCCTACAATGAGCAGTTCTTC.

This chain connects TRBV20-1 to TRBJ1-5; no clear D. The germline V gene has CDR1 DFQATT and CDR2 SNEGSKA (reference sequence). The CDR3 is 16 amino acids. V shed 3 bases and J shed 4 bases, with 19 bases lying between them. The CDR3 bases are TGCAGTGCTAGCGCCCAGGTCACGCGTCTTAATCAGCCCCAGCATTTT. As protein: CSASAQVTRLNQPQHF.

The chain carries TRBV11-2 and TRBJ2-7; possibly TRBD2 for D (5 bases). CDR3 length: 12 residues. Trimming left V 11 bases short and J 2 bases short, with 13 bases between. The germline CDR1 and CDR2 sequences are SGHAT and FQNNGV. The CDR3 region is CAGPGGPYEQYF. DNA for the CDR3: TGTGCCGGGCCTGGAGGCCCCTACGAGCAGTACTTC.

The table lists this clonotype with many counts. The gene calls are TRBV10-3 and TRBJ2-1; D not resolved. The CDR3 length is 11 residues. Germline CDR1 ENHRY, CDR2 SYGVKD. V was cut by 6 bases and J by 6 bases, with 6 bases left in between. The CDR3 reads CAISRTNEQFF. CDR3 DNA sequence: TGTGCCATCAGCCGTACCAATGAGCAGTTCTTC.

This clonotype was picked up a small number of times. The rearrangement links TRBV4-2 to TRBJ1-2; unclear D gene. The CDR3 sequence is 14 residues long. The V end lost 1 base, the J end lost 7 bases, and 13 bases lay between the germline ends. Germline CDR1 and CDR2: LGHNA and YNFKEQ. The CDR3 region is CASSQVAADVGYTF. DNA of the CDR3: TGTGCCAGCAGCCAAGTGGCGGCTGATGTTGGCTACACCTTC.

A remark on this clonotype: A read error may be the cause here, since a much bigger clone is one base away. The chain uses TRBV7-9 and TRBJ2-1, with D unresolved. The CDR3 length is 13 residues. Germline CDR1 SEHNR, CDR2 FQNEAQ (reference sequence). With 0 bases removed from V and 6 bases from J, the gap between germline ends came to 6 bases. In DNA, the CDR3 is TGTGCCAGCAGCTTAGCCGACGGCAATGAGCAGTTCTTC. It specifies CASSLADGNEQFF. Using reference TRBV7-9 and TRBJ2-1 for the parts outside the CDR3, the full variable domain is DTGVSQNPRHKITKRGQNVTFRCDPISEHNRLYWYRQTLGQGPEFLTYFQNEAQLEKSRLLSDRFSAERPKGSFSTLEIQRTEQGDSAMYLCASSLADGNEQFFGPGTRLTVL.

V and J are TRBV6-5 and TRBJ2-7; the D gene is possibly TRBD1 (6 bases). Deletions cut 0 bases from V and 10 bases from J, with 19 bases between. Germline assignment: CDR1 MNHEY and CDR2 SVGAGI. The CDR3 spans 15 residues. CDR3 region: CASSYSRRANRVQYF. CDR3 nucleotide sequence: TGTGCCAGCAGTTACTCTCGACGGGCCAACAGGGTCCAGTACTTC.

The chain carries TRBV7-3 and TRBJ2-4; TRBD2 matches at 7 bases. The J call may be incorrect, as the DNA end agrees better with TRBJ2-7. The CDR3 loop spans 15 amino acids. Germline values: CDR1 SGHTA, CDR2 FQGTGA. Here the CDR3 DNA reads TGTGCCAGCAGCTTAGCGGGAGCTTCGACCTACGAGCAGTACTTC. Its protein is CASSLAGASTYEQYF.

The rearrangement joins TRBV2 to TRBJ1-2; D unclear. This CDR3 is built from 14 residues. From germline, CDR1 is SNHLY and CDR2 FYNNEI. Deletions cut 7 bases from V and 3 bases from J, with 15 bases between. The CDR3 sequence is CASTLRGSDYGYTF. Here the CDR3 DNA reads TGTGCCAGCACCTTACGGGGTTCGGACTATGGCTACACCTTC. The variable domain in full, completed from reference TRBV2 and TRBJ1-2, reads EPEVTQTPSHQVTQMGQEVILRCVPISNHLYFYWYRQILGQKVEFLVSFYNNEISEKSEIFDDQFSVERPDGSNFTLKIRSTKLEDSAMYFCASTLRGSDYGYTFGSGTRLTVV.

The rearrangement uses TRBV6-1 and TRBJ2-4; 9 bases line up with TRBD2. From germline, CDR1 is MNHNS and CDR2 SASEGT. V lost 2 bases, J lost 9 bases, and 17 bases stayed unmatched. The CDR3 has 18 amino acids. The DNA for the CDR3 is TGTGCCAGCAGTGAACCGGGAGGCGGGAGGGCCTGGGGAGTCATTCAGTACTTC. Its protein is CASSEPGGGRAWGVIQYF.

The chain is built from TRBV6-5 and TRBJ2-5, with 7 bases aligning to TRBD2. With the DNA end fitting TRBJ2-7 better, the J assignment may be wrong. In germline, CDR1 is MNHEY, CDR2 SVGAGI. The CDR3 covers 14 residues. This CDR3 reads CASRELQSGGEQYF. The CDR3, as DNA: TGTGCCAGCAGGGAATTACAGTCGGGGGGCGAGCAGTACTTC.

The chain has TRBV20-1 and TRBJ2-1; D is uncertain. This CDR3 has 10 residues. CDR1 and CDR2 (germline): DFQATT, SNEGSKA (reference sequence). Deletions cut 2 bases from V and 11 bases from J, with 7 bases between. Here the CDR3 DNA reads TGCAGTGCTAGACAGAGAAAGCAGTTCTTC. It yields the protein CSARQRKQFF.

The chain carries TRBV16 and TRBJ2-1; no firm D call. The V end lost 3 bases, the J end lost 8 bases, and 8 bases lay between the germline ends. Germline CDR1 is KGHSY and CDR2 is FQNENV. The CDR3 sequence is 12 residues long. This CDR3 reads CASSHKTDEQFF. CDR3 DNA sequence: TGTGCCAGCAGCCATAAGACGGATGAGCAGTTCTTC.